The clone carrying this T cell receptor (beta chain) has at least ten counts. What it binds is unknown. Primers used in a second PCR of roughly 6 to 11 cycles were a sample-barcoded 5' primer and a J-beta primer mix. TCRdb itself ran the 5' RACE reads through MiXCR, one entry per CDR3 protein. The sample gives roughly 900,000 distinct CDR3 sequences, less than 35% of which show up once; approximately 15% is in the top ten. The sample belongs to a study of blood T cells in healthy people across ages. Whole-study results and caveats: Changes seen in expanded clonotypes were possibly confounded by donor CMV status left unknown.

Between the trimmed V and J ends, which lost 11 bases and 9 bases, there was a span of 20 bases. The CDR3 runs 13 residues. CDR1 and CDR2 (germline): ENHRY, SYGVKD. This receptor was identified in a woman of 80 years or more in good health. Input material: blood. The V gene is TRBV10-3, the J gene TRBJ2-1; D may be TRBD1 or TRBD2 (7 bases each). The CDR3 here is CAAQGGPGIEQFF. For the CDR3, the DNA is TGTGCCGCCCAGGGGGGGCCTGGTATTGAGCAGTTCTTC.